One and the same sample provided the 16 T cell receptor beta chains below, sequenced in a study of shared clonotypes between healthy human individuals. The table came from immunoSEQ multiplex PCR; TCRdb's copy has only in-frame clones and leaves some out. The sample holds 450,000 to 700,000 clones; just under 97% are singletons and the top ten take around 0.097%. CD45RO-negative, CCR7-selected cells formed the naive CD8 fraction, which excluded terminally differentiated effector memory CD45RA+ cells. Sequenced: naive CD8+ T cells sorted from blood. These receptors were collected from a woman aged 25 to 39 in good health.

This chain uses TRBV7-8 with TRBJ1-5, with a weak D call TRBD1 (5 bases). The CDR3 length is 15 residues. Germline CDR1 and CDR2: SGHVS and FQNEAQ. The ends were cut back, 5 bases at V and 6 bases at J, with 17 bases in the middle. The DNA for the CDR3 is TGTGCCAGCAGCCGGAGCCTTGGGGCAACTCAGCCCCAGCATTTT. It codes for CASSRSLGATQPQHF.

Concerning this clone: Within the sample, other DNA sequences also encode this same CDR3. The CDR3 coding sequence is TGTGCCAGCAGCGTAGGGGGCTCGGGCGAGCAGTACTTC. Its translation is CASSVGGSGEQYF. This rearrangement joins TRBV9 to TRBJ2-7; D is possibly TRBD1 (5 bases). CDR3 length equals 13 residues. Germline assignment: CDR1 SGDLS and CDR2 YYNGEE. V was shortened by 0 bases and J by 6 bases, with 10 bases between the two germline ends.

The rearrangement links TRBV14 to TRBJ2-7; TRBD2 might be the D (6 bases). This CDR3 comprises 15 residues. The germline gives CDR1 SGHDN, CDR2 FVKESK. The V gene lost 4 bases and the J gene lost 3 bases, with 16 bases spanning the gap. The CDR3 sequence: CASSLMGGGVYEQYF. In DNA, the CDR3 is TGTGCCAGCAGCCTAATGGGGGGAGGAGTCTACGAGCAGTACTTC.

The genes are TRBV14 and TRBJ1-2; tentative D call: TRBD1 (6 bases). CDR3 length equals 18 residues. Trimming removed 1 base from V and 4 bases from J, with 22 bases in between. CDR1 is SGHDN, CDR2 FVKESK, per germline. CDR3 nucleotides: TGTGCCAGCAGCCAAGTACCAGGGGCGCTCGCCAATCCCTATGGCTACACCTTC. Its protein product is CASSQVPGALANPYGYTF.

This clone was seen just once. The chain is built from TRBV27 and TRBJ2-1; TRBD1 matches at 8 bases. The CDR3 runs to 15 residues. Looked up from germline, CDR1 is MNHEY and CDR2 is SMNVEV (reference sequence). Trimming took 6 bases from V and 5 from J; bases not matched to a gene: 9. The CDR3: CASRPTGTGDNEQFF. The CDR3 DNA reads TGTGCCAGCAGGCCGACCGGGACAGGAGACAATGAGCAGTTCTTC.

The chain uses TRBV10-3 and TRBJ1-6; D ambiguous. Germline values: CDR1 ENHRY, CDR2 SYGVKD. The CDR3 runs 13 residues. The V and J ends lost 6 bases and 9 bases respectively, with 12 bases between them. CDR3 loop: CAIRGPQFSPLHF. CDR3 sequence (DNA): TGTGCCATCAGGGGCCCCCAATTTTCACCCCTCCACTTT.

This rearrangement joins TRBV21-1 to TRBJ2-6. TRBV21-1 is reported as a pseudogene. The CDR3 is made up of 20 amino acids. In DNA, the CDR3 is TGTGCCAGCAATCCGCCCATAGCGCAAGGGGTGAACTCTGGGGCCAACGTCCTGACTTTC. The encoded protein is CASNPPIAQGVNSGANVLTF.

The rearrangement joins TRBV5-4 to TRBJ1-4; D is possibly TRBD1 (6 bases). V lost 3 bases to trimming and J lost 3 bases, with 12 bases between them. CDR3 size: 15 residues. Germline CDR1 SGHNT, CDR2 YYREEE (reference sequence). As DNA, the CDR3 is TGTGCCAGCAGCTGGTCACAGGGTTCTAATGAAAAACTGTTTTTT. Protein: CASSWSQGSNEKLFF.

The chain uses TRBV29-1 and TRBJ2-5; no reliable D call. Between the trimmed V and J ends, which lost 4 bases and 2 bases, there was a span of 17 bases. In germline, CDR1 is SQVTM, CDR2 ANQGSEA. CDR3 size: 15 residues. DNA of the CDR3: TGCAGCGTTGTACCTCCGCCCAGCAGGCAAGAGACCCAGTACTTC. Its translation is CSVVPPPSRQETQYF.

The chain links TRBV5-1 to TRBJ2-1, with D perhaps matching TRBD1 (6 bases). Trimming left V 2 bases short and J 0 bases short, with 15 bases between. Germline-derived CDR1 and CDR2 are SGHRS and YFSETQ. This CDR3 region has 17 residues. The CDR3 bases are TGCGCCAGCAGCTTCCGGACAGCCAATCCCTCCTACAATGAGCAGTTCTTC. Its translation: CASSFRTANPSYNEQFF.

The chain recombines TRBV5-1 with TRBJ2-1; TRBD2 agrees at 8 bases. CDR1 is SGHRS, CDR2 YFSETQ, per germline. V lost 4 bases, J lost 8 bases, and 11 bases stayed unmatched. The CDR3 spans 15 residues. In DNA form, the CDR3 reads TGCGCCAGCAGCGTAGGGACTAGGCGTTTGCATGAGCAGTTCTTC. Translation gives CASSVGTRRLHEQFF.

This chain connects TRBV27 to TRBJ2-5, with D possibly being TRBD1 (6 bases). The CDR3 runs to 17 residues. The germline CDR1 and CDR2 sequences are MNHEY and SMNVEV (reference sequence). Trimming stripped 4 bases from V and 3 bases from J, with 21 bases between. The CDR3 sequence: CASSSTYGGASKETQYF. The CDR3 DNA sequence: TGTGCCAGCAGTTCCACCTATGGGGGCGCGTCAAAAGAGACCCAGTACTTC.

V and J are TRBV7-8 and TRBJ2-1, with D possibly being TRBD2 (6 bases). The CDR3 consists of 13 residues. From germline, CDR1 is SGHVS and CDR2 FQNEAQ. With 6 bases removed from V and 6 bases from J, the gap between germline ends came to 12 bases. The chain's CDR3 is CASSDGGRNEQFF. The CDR3, as DNA: TGTGCCAGCAGTGACGGGGGACGCAATGAGCAGTTCTTC.

This clone occurred once. The V and J genes are TRBV19 and TRBJ1-1; TRBD1 matches 10 bases. CDR1 and CDR2 (germline): LNHDA, SQIVND (reference sequence). The CDR3 is 17 residues long. With 4 bases clipped from V and 2 bases from J, the junction kept 10 bases outside the gene matches. The CDR3 here is CASSTYLGTGVNTEAFF. DNA for the CDR3: TGTGCCAGTAGTACTTACCTTGGGACAGGGGTCAACACTGAAGCTTTCTTT. Complete variable domain (other parts from reference TRBV19 and TRBJ1-1): DGGITQSPKYLFRKEGQNVTLSCEQNLNHDAMYWYRQDPGQGLRLIYYSQIVNDFQKGDIAEGYSVSREKKESFPLTVTSAQKNPTAFYLCASSTYLGTGVNTEAFFGQGTRLTVV.

The chain uses TRBV19 and TRBJ2-7, with D maybe TRBD1 (6 bases). Germline V gene sequence: CDR1 LNHDA, CDR2 SQIVND (reference sequence). The CDR3 spans 15 residues. The V gene lost 1 base and the J gene lost 4 bases, with 14 bases spanning the gap. The CDR3 sequence is CASSIAQGTVYEQYF. CDR3 DNA: TGTGCCAGTAGTATAGCCCAGGGGACGGTTTACGAGCAGTACTTC.

This clone was counted a few times. The chain joins TRBV5-4 to TRBJ2-7, with 8 bases lining up with TRBD1. Germline V gives CDR1 SGHNT, CDR2 YYREEE (reference sequence). Unmatched junction bases numbered 10, after V lost 4 bases and J lost 4 bases. CDR3 length: 15 residues. In nucleotides, the CDR3 is TGTGCCAGCAGCCCCATTGGGACAGGATTTTACGAGCAGTACTTC. It yields the protein CASSPIGTGFYEQYF. Full variable domain (outside the CDR3, taken from reference TRBV5-4 and TRBJ2-7): ETGVTQSPTHLIKTRGQQVTLRCSSQSGHNTVSWYQQALGQGPQFIFQYYREEENGRGNFPPRFSGLQFPNYSSELNVNALELDDSALYLCASSPIGTGFYEQYFGPGTRLTVT.